What follows describes a single T cell receptor beta chain. Sequencing was performed with immunoSEQ multiplex PCR; in TCRdb, only in-frame clones are kept and a portion is missing. This sample has roughly 220,000 clones; around 94% occur once, and the top ten carry less than 1.6%. Germline V gene sequence: CDR1 SEHNR, CDR2 FQNEAQ (reference sequence). V lost 2 bases and J 2 bases, leaving 6 bases between the germline ends. The CDR3 runs to 14 residues. This sample is drawn from a study of control samples from healthy donors and cancer patients. The V call is TRBV7-9, the J call TRBJ2-2; no reliable D call. Sequenced sample: blood. The source is a man aged 50 to 60 in good health. The CDR3 sequence is CASSLLLNTGELFF. The DNA for the CDR3 is TGTGCCAGCAGCTTATTACTCAACACCGGGGAGCTGTTTTTT.